A selection of T cell receptor beta chains follows, all from one sample in a study of cytomegalovirus exposure and HLA in healthy donors. Some clones are missing from TCRdb's copy, which holds only in-frame ones; the method was immunoSEQ multiplex PCR. The sample consists of 150,000 to 170,000 clones, 75% to 85% of them appearing once. The source material was PBMCs. Source of these receptors: a woman in her 40s in good health and CMV-seropositive. CDR3s include the opening cysteine and the closing phenylalanine or tryptophan. D genes are given only for firm matches. Clone size is stated in some rows and not others, as once, few, many or a class when expanded.

size,J,D,V,DNA,CDR3
.,TRBJ1-4,TRBD1,TRBV6-5,TGTGCCAGCAGTTTCCAGGGGGCACAGGCTGAAAAACTGTTTTTT,CASSFQGAQAEKLFF
.,TRBJ2-3,TRBD2,TRBV5-1,TGCGCCAGCAGCCCGGACGCAGCGGGAGGCACAGATACGCAGTATTTT,CASSPDAAGGTDTQYF
.,TRBJ2-3,.,TRBV6-1,TGTGCCAGCAGTGATGAGTCTTTTAGTTCGCAGTATTTT,CASSDESFSSQYF
few,TRBJ1-1,.,TRBV29-1,TGCAGCGTTGGAGGGGCTTTCTTT,CSVGGAFF
.,TRBJ2-7,TRBD2,TRBV18,TGTGCCAGCTCACCCTCTAGCGGGAGACGGTACGAGCAGTACTTC,CASSPSSGRRYEQYF
.,TRBJ2-7,TRBD2,TRBV29-1,TGCAGCGTTACCATACCGCCAGGACTAGACGGCGAGCAGTACTTC,CSVTIPPGLDGEQYF
.,TRBJ2-3,.,TRBV7-3,TGTGCCAGCAGCTTAAACCCGGGCACGGGAATCACAGATACGCAGTATTTT,CASSLNPGTGITDTQYF
once,TRBJ1-5,TRBD1,TRBV19,TGTGCCAGTGCGGACAGGGGTTATAGCAATCAGCCCCAGCATTTT,CASADRGYSNQPQHF
.,TRBJ2-1,TRBD2,TRBV5-1,TGCGCCAGCAGCTTGATAAGCGGGAGTTACAATGAGCAGTTCTTC,CASSLISGSYNEQFF
.,TRBJ2-5,.,TRBV4-1,TGCGCCAGCAGCTCACAGAGTCAAGAGACCCAGTACTTC,CASSSQSQETQYF
.,TRBJ1-5,.,TRBV2,TGTGCCAGCAGGGAAGGGGCTAGCAATCAGCCCCAGCATTTT,CASREGASNQPQHF
.,TRBJ2-7,.,TRBV5-6,TGTGCCAGCAGCCGTACCAGGGGGGTTTTCCCTTACGAGCAGTACTTC,CASSRTRGVFPYEQYF
.,TRBJ2-7,.,TRBV7-2,TGTGCCAGCAGCTTAGTTATGTGGGAGGCCTACGAGCAGTACTTC,CASSLVMWEAYEQYF
.,TRBJ1-1,.,TRBV5-1,TGCGCCAGCAGCTTAAACAGGATTGAAGCTTTCTTT,CASSLNRIEAFF
.,TRBJ2-6,.,TRBV7-9,TGTGCCAGCAGCTTAGCACGACAGGCTTATGGGGCCAACGTCCTGACTTTC,CASSLARQAYGANVLTF
.,TRBJ2-5,TRBD1,TRBV5-4,TGTGCCAGCAGCTCTGTTGGTTGGACAGGGCAAGAGACCCAGTACTTC,CASSSVGWTGQETQYF
.,TRBJ2-3,.,TRBV9,TGTGCCAGCAGCGTACAAGCGACCCCTAGCACAGATACGCAGTATTTT,CASSVQATPSTDTQYF
few,TRBJ2-2,.,TRBV18,TGTGCCAGCTCACCACAAAGTATAGAAGGGGAGCTGTTTTTT,CASSPQSIEGELFF
.,TRBJ2-1,TRBD2,TRBV6-6,TGTGCCAGCAGTTCCACGGGACTAGCAGCCTACAATGAGCAGTTCTTC,CASSSTGLAAYNEQFF
.,TRBJ2-1,.,TRBV19,TGTGCCAGTAGTCGCAGGGCCCAATTCTACAATGAGCAGTTCTTC,CASSRRAQFYNEQFF
.,TRBJ1-1,TRBD1,TRBV27,TGTGCCAGCAGTTTCGGGACAGGGGGGCTTTTGAACACTGAAGCTTTCTTT,CASSFGTGGLLNTEAFF
.,TRBJ1-1,.,TRBV5-1,TGCGCCAGCAGCTTTAACAGGGCGGCTGAAGCTTTCTTT,CASSFNRAAEAFF
.,TRBJ1-1,TRBD1,TRBV10-1,TGCGCCAGCAGTGAGGACAGGGTGAACACTGAAGCTTTCTTT,CASSEDRVNTEAFF
few,TRBJ2-1,.,TRBV19,TGTGCCAGTACCCGAGGGAATGAGCAGTTCTTC,CASTRGNEQFF
.,TRBJ1-5,.,TRBV7-2,TGTGCCAGCAGCCCCGAGTCCGGGGAGAGTCAGCCCCAGCATTTT,CASSPESGESQPQHF